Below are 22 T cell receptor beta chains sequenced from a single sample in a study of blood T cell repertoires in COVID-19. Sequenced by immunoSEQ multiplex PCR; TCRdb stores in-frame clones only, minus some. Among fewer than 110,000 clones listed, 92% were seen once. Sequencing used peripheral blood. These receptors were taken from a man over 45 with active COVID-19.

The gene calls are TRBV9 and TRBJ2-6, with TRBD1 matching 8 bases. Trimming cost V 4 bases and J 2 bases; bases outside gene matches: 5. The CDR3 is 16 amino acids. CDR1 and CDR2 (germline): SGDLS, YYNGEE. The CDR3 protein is CASSPRTGTGANVLTF. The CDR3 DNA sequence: TGTGCCAGCAGCCCACGGACAGGGACTGGGGCCAACGTCCTGACTTTC.

The CDR3: CASSLGSPLAGGGEETQYF. The CDR3 bases are TGCGCCAGCAGCTTAGGGTCTCCCCTAGCGGGAGGAGGGGAAGAGACCCAGTACTTC. The chain carries TRBV5-1 and TRBJ2-5; the match to TRBD2 covers 11 bases. CDR3 length equals 19 residues. Trimming removed 2 bases from V and 3 bases from J; junction bases left unmatched: 15. In germline, CDR1 is SGHRS, CDR2 YFSETQ.

The DNA for the CDR3 is TGTGCCAGCAGCCAAGAGGGACTAGCGGGAGCCGGGGAGCTGTTTTTT. Protein product: CASSQEGLAGAGELFF. The chain employs TRBV3-1 (or the pseudogene TRBV3-2) and TRBJ2-2, with 14 bases matching TRBD2. Germline loops: CDR1 LGHDT, CDR2 YNNKEL (reference sequence). The CDR3 runs to 16 residues. The ends lost 0 bases at V and 6 bases at J; junction bases unmatched: 0.

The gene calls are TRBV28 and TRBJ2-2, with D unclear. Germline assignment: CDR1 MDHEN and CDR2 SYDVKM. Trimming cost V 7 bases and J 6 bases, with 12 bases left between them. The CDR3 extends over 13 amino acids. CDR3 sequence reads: CASTARWAGELFF. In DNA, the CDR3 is TGTGCCAGCACCGCGAGGTGGGCCGGGGAGCTGTTTTTT.

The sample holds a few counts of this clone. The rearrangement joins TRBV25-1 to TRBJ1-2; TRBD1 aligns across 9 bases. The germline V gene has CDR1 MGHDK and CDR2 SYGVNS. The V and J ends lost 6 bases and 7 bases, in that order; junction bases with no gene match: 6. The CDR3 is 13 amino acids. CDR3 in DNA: TGTGCCAGCAGCGCCGGGACAGGGACTGGCTACACCTTC. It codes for CASSAGTGTGYTF.

The CDR3 nucleotides are TGTGCCAGCAGCCGGGACAGGGGGTCCAACTATGGCTACACCTTC. It translates to CASSRDRGSNYGYTF. This sequence joins TRBV7-9 and TRBJ1-2; 11 nucleotides align to TRBD1. V trimming: 5 bases; J trimming: 2 bases; junction bases outside the gene matches: 4. The CDR3 has 15 residues. Per the germline V gene, CDR1 is SEHNR and CDR2 is FQNEAQ (reference sequence).

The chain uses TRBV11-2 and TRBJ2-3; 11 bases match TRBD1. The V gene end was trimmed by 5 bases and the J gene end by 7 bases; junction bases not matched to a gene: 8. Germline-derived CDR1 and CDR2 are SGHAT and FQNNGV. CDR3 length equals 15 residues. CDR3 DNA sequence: TGTGCCAGCAGCCCGGACAGGGGGCACTGGAATACGCAGTATTTT. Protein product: CASSPDRGHWNTQYF.

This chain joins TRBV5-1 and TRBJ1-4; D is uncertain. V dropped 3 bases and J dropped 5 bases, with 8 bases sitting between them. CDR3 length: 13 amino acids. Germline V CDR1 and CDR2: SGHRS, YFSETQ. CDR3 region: CASSSGQNEKLFF. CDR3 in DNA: TGCGCCAGCAGCTCAGGTCAAAATGAAAAACTGTTTTTT.

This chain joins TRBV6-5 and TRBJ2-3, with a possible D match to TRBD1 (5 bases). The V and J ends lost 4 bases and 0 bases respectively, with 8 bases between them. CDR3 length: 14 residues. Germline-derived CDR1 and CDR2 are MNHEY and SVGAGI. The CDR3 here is CASSLQGSTDTQYF. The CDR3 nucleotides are TGTGCCAGCAGTTTGCAGGGTAGCACAGATACGCAGTATTTT.

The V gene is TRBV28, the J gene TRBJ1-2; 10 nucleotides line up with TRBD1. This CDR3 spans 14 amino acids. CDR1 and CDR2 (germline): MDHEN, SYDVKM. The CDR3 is CTTIRTGGNYGYTF. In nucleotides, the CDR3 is TGTACCACTATACGGACAGGGGGGAACTATGGCTACACCTTC.

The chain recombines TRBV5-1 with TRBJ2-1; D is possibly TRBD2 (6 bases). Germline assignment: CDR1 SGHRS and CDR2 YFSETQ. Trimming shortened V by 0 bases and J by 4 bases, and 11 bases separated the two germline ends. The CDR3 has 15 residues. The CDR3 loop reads CASSLAASDYNEQFF. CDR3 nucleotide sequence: TGCGCCAGCAGCTTGGCGGCTAGCGATTACAATGAGCAGTTCTTC. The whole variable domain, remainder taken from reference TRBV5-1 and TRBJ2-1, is KAGVTQTPRYLIKTRGQQVTLSCSPISGHRSVSWYQQTPGQGLQFLFEYFSETQRNKGNFPGRFSGRQFSNSRSEMNVSTLELGDSALYLCASSLAASDYNEQFFGPGTRLTVL.

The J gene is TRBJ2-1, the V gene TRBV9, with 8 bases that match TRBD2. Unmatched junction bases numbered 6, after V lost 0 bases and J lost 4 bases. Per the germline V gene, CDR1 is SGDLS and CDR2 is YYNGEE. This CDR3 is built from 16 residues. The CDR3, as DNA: TGTGCCAGCAGCGTAGGACCCGGGAGGGGGTACAATGAGCAGTTCTTC. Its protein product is CASSVGPGRGYNEQFF.

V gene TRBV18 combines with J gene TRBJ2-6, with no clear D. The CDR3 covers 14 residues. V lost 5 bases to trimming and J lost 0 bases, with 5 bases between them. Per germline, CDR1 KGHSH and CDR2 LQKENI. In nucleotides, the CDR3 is TGTGCCAGCTCATTGAGCTCTGGGGCCAACGTCCTGACTTTC. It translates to CASSLSSGANVLTF.

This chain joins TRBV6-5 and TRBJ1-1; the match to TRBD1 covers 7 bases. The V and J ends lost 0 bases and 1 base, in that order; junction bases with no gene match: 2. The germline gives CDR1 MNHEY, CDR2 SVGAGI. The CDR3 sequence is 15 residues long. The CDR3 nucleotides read TGTGCCAGCAGTTACTCCGACAGGGAGAACACTGAAGCTTTCTTT. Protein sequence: CASSYSDRENTEAFF.

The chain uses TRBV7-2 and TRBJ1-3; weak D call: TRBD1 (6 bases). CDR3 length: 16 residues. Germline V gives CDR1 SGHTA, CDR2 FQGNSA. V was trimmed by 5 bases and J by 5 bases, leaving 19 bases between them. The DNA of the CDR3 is TGTGCCAGCAGCCCCGACCTTATGGGGGCGCGAAACACCATATATTTT. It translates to CASSPDLMGARNTIYF.

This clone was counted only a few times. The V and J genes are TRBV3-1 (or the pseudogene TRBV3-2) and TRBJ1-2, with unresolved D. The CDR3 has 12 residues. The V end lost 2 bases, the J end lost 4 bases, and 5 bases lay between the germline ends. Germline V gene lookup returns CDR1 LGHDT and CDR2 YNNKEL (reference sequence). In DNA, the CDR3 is TGTGCCAGCAGCCAAAACAGCTATGGCTACACCTTC. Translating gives CASSQNSYGYTF.

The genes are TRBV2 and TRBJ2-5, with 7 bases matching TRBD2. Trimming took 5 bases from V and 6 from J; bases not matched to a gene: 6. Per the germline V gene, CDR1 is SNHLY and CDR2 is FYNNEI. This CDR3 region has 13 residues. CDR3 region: CASSRDYLKTQYF. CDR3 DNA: TGTGCCAGCAGTAGGGACTATCTGAAGACCCAGTACTTC.

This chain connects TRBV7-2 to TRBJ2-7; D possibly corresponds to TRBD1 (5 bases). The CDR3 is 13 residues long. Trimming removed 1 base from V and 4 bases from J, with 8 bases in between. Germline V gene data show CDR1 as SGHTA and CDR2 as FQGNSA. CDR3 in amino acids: CASSLGRDYEQYF. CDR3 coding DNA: TGTGCCAGCAGCTTAGGCAGGGATTACGAGCAGTACTTC. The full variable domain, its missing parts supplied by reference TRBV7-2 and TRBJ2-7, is GAGVSQSPSNKVTEKGKDVELRCDPISGHTALYWYRQSLGQGLEFLIYFQGNSAPDKSGLPSDRFSAERTGGSVSTLTIQRTQQEDSAVYLCASSLGRDYEQYFGPGTRLTVT.

This CDR3 is CASSSTGMGNQPQHF. As DNA, the CDR3 is TGTGCCAGCAGTTCGACAGGGATGGGCAATCAGCCCCAGCATTTT. V gene TRBV6-5 combines with J gene TRBJ1-5, with 7 nucleotides matching TRBD1. This CDR3 has 15 amino acids. Unmatched junction bases numbered 5, after V lost 4 bases and J lost 2 bases. Germline V gives CDR1 MNHEY, CDR2 SVGAGI.

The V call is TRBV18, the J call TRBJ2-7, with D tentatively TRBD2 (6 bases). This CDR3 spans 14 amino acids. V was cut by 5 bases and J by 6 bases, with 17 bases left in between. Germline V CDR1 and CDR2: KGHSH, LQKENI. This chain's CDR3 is CASSTSGLGGEQYF. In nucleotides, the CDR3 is TGTGCCAGCTCAACTTCGGGACTTGGCGGCGAGCAGTACTTC. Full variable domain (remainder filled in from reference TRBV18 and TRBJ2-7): NAGVMQNPRHLVRRRGQEARLRCSPMKGHSHVYWYRQLPEEGLKFMVYLQKENIIDESGMPKERFSAEFPKEGPSILRIQQVVRGDSAAYFCASSTSGLGGEQYFGPGTRLTVT.

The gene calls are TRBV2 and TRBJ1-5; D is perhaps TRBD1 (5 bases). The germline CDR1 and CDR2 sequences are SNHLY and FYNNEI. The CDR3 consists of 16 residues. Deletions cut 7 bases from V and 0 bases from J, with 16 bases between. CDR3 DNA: TGTGCCAGCACCGAACGGTCAGGGTATAGCAATCAGCCCCAGCATTTT. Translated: CASTERSGYSNQPQHF.

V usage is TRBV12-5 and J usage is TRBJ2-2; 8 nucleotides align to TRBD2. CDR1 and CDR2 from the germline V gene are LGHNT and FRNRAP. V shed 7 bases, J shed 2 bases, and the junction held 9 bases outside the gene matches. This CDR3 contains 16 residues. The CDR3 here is CASAQISGTNTGELFF. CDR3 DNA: TGTGCTAGTGCCCAAATTAGCGGGACCAACACCGGGGAGCTGTTTTTT.